This TCR beta chain appears in the sequencing data of a study of OX40 agonist ivuxolimab in advanced cancers. In the study overall: Ivuxolimab, which targeted the costimulatory receptor OX40 (CD134), was an agonistic, fully human IgG2 monoclonal antibody. Intravenous ivuxolimab was administered to patients every 2 weeks at six dose levels: 0.01, 0.1, 0.3, 1.5, 3 and 10 mg/kg. Three dose-escalation patients achieved partial responses, one with hepatocellular carcinoma and two with cutaneous melanoma. The dose-escalation cohort was 82.7% male with a mean age of roughly 60 years, ranging from roughly 23 to 80. The paper describes the monotherapy dose-escalation part (N of about 52 patients) of the phase I trial of ivuxolimab. Of the 50 or so patients in dose escalation, some 20 had hepatocellular carcinoma, some 15 had melanoma, 9 had renal cell carcinoma and 9 had head and neck cancer. Patients were allowed to have had prior anti-PD-1, anti-PD-L1 or anti-CTLA-4 therapy, and approximately 40% of the dose-escalation patients had been treated with checkpoint inhibitors. The point of sequencing TCRbeta in the periphery was to test whether ivuxolimab changed TCR sequence diversity and drove clonal T-cell expansion.

Genomic DNA was isolated from the sorted cells so that the TCRbeta CDR3 region could be sequenced. The immunoSEQ Assay was used for sequencing of TCRbeta CDR3 regions. TCRdb took over this immuneACCESS table, retaining in-frame rearrangements with V and J assigned. Such tables are incomplete; in checked studies, under half of the missing clones stem from an unresolved V gene, and the remainder is unexplained. This sample has roughly 62,000 clones in its table, and 92% of those were observed once. In total, the top ten clones hold 0.62% of the sample. V drops 6 bases and J drops 0 bases, leaving 15 bases in between. Measured from the cysteine to the phenylalanine, the CDR3 is 15 residues long. CDR3 DNA is the only sequence kept; it has 45 bases, read in frame from the first base. From the germline V gene, CDR1 is MRHNA and CDR2 is SNTAGT. Patients with a history of autoimmune disease or receiving systemic immunosuppression were excluded from the trial. Peripheral blood for TCR sequencing was drawn from every dose cohort at baseline, at cycle 4 day 1 and at cycle 7 day 1. The samples were taken from a phase I, first-in-human, multicenter, open-label dose-escalation trial of ivuxolimab. The trial enrolled adults with locally advanced or metastatic head and neck squamous cell, hepatocellular, melanoma or renal cell carcinoma. CD4+ and CD8+ T cells were sorted separately from peripheral blood before TCR sequencing.

Notes on this clone: Its antigen specificity is not known. Base quality data are lacking; no much larger clone is found one base away.

What the work shows at the level of the full study, not this receptor alone: Low levels of normalized T-cell clonal expansion were also seen in some nonresponding patients. After ivuxolimab, expanded clones were on average more numerous among CD8+ T cells than among CD4+ T cells. Clonal expansion of both CD4+ and CD8+ blood T cells was observed from baseline to week 6 at doses 0.1 to 3.0 mg/kg. Partial responders in the 0.1-3.0 mg/kg groups had among the lowest normalized peripheral clonal expansion, especially among CD8+ T cells. Which antigens the clonally expanded peripheral T cells were specific for was not determined.

The sequencing used CD4+ or CD8+ T cells sorted from blood, collected in a trial of the OX40 agonist ivuxolimab. The clonotype was recovered from an adult with an advanced solid tumor such as melanoma, head and neck, liver or kidney cancer. This chain is built from TRBV6-4 and TRBJ2-7, with the D segment identity uncertain. The CDR3 here reads CASSQDSVSSYEQYF. The DNA sequence is as follows: TGTGCCAGCAGCCAAGACTCTGTAAGCTCCTACGAGCAGTACTTC.